Listed here are 22 T cell receptor beta chains from one sample, sequenced in a study of T cell responses to AZD1222 COVID-19 vaccine. Profiled with immunoSEQ multiplex PCR; TCRdb holds only in-frame clones, not every one. The data contain 30,000 to 50,000 clones, around 90% of them singletons. The sample here was peripheral blood, taken 28 days after the second dose of the MenACWY control vaccine. The receptors shown here come from an adult who received the MenACWY meningococcal vaccine as a control.

CDR3 in amino acids: CASSFGADLVTDTQYF. The CDR3 DNA follows: TGCGCCAGCAGCTTTGGGGCGGACCTAGTCACAGATACGCAGTATTTT. V usage is TRBV5-1 and J usage is TRBJ2-3; maybe TRBD1 (5 bases). The CDR3 runs to 16 residues. The germline V gene encodes CDR1 SGHRS and CDR2 YFSETQ. V gave up 2 bases and J gave up 2 bases, with 15 bases separating them.

By its share, this clone is medium-sized. The chain has TRBV2 and TRBJ2-5; TRBD1 might be the D (5 bases). Germline CDR1 and CDR2: SNHLY and FYNNEI. The CDR3 runs 13 residues. Trimming left V 8 bases short and J 3 bases short, with 13 bases between. CDR3 residues: CASGASFKETQYF. The CDR3 coding sequence is TGTGCCAGCGGGGCAAGTTTTAAAGAGACCCAGTACTTC. Variable domain in full (rest from reference TRBV2 and TRBJ2-5): EPEVTQTPSHQVTQMGQEVILRCVPISNHLYFYWYRQILGQKVEFLVSFYNNEISEKSEIFDDQFSVERPDGSNFTLKIRSTKLEDSAMYFCASGASFKETQYFGPGTRLLVL.

The chain links TRBV6-6 to TRBJ1-3; D gene ambiguous. Trimming shortened V by 8 bases and J by 9 bases, and 8 bases separated the two germline ends. Per the germline V gene, CDR1 is MNHNY and CDR2 is SVGAGI (reference sequence). This CDR3 region has 10 residues. The chain's CDR3 is CASGVVTIYF. CDR3 sequence (DNA): TGTGCCAGCGGGGTGGTCACCATATATTTT.

This clone was counted once. This chain joins TRBV27 and TRBJ1-1, with D uncertain. Germline V CDR1 and CDR2: MNHEY, SMNVEV (reference sequence). This CDR3 is built from 13 residues. Trimming removed 2 bases at V and 6 bases at J, with 10 bases between. The DNA of the CDR3 is TGTGCCAGCAGTTTAGGAGTGGGCTCTGAAGCTTTCTTT. It translates to CASSLGVGSEAFF.

The chain couples TRBV4-1 to TRBJ1-6; 8 nucleotides align to TRBD1. The CDR3 loop spans 16 amino acids. The germline V gene has CDR1 MGHRA and CDR2 YSYEKL. J gave up 10 bases and V 2 bases, and 10 bases lay outside the gene matches. The CDR3 sequence: CASSQPRTGTQSPLHF. The CDR3 DNA follows: TGCGCCAGCAGCCAACCTAGGACAGGGACTCAATCACCCCTCCACTTT.

The chain carries TRBV6-5 and TRBJ1-1; 9 bases match TRBD1. The length of the CDR3 is 14 residues. The germline gives CDR1 MNHEY, CDR2 SVGAGI. Trimming at V came to 2 bases and at J to 5 bases, leaving 3 bases not matched to a gene. The chain's CDR3 is CASSYGTGWTEAFF. For the CDR3, the DNA is TGTGCCAGCAGTTACGGGACAGGGTGGACTGAAGCTTTCTTT.

This clone occurred a few times. The chain has TRBV30 and TRBJ1-6; TRBD1 is a possible D gene (5 bases). Per the germline V gene, CDR1 is GTSNPN and CDR2 is SVGIG (reference sequence). Deletions cut 5 bases from V and 15 bases from J, with 11 bases between. This CDR3 is 10 amino acids long. The chain's CDR3 is CAWEGANLHF. In DNA, the CDR3 is TGTGCCTGGGAAGGGGCAAACCTCCACTTT.

This sequence joins TRBV9 and TRBJ1-1; D possibly corresponds to TRBD1 (5 bases). Germline V CDR1 and CDR2: SGDLS, YYNGEE. V was trimmed by 4 bases and J by 4 bases, leaving 23 bases between them. This CDR3 has 17 residues. CDR3 in amino acids: CASSPMGGMGLGTEAFF. DNA for the CDR3: TGTGCCAGCAGCCCCATGGGGGGGATGGGTTTGGGCACTGAAGCTTTCTTT.

This clone was picked up a small number of times. V gene TRBV12-3 or TRBV12-4 combines with J gene TRBJ1-1, with D unresolved. V was cut by 7 bases and J by 1 base, with 7 bases left in between. This CDR3 has 12 residues. This CDR3 is CASTSWNTEAFF. The CDR3, as DNA: TGTGCCAGCACCTCATGGAACACTGAAGCTTTCTTT.

V and J are TRBV18 and TRBJ2-2; 11 bases line up with TRBD2. The CDR3 runs to 18 residues. Germline V gene lookup returns CDR1 KGHSH and CDR2 LQKENI. Germline trimming cut 6 bases from V and 6 bases from J; bases unmatched to any gene: 15. The CDR3 nucleotides are TGTGCCAGCTCTCCCATCTCCGGGACTAGCGGTCGACCCGGGGAGCTGTTTTTT. It is translated as CASSPISGTSGRPGELFF.

The V gene is TRBV3-1 (or the pseudogene TRBV3-2), the J gene TRBJ2-7; 11 bases map to TRBD2. Germline V gives CDR1 LGHDT, CDR2 YNNKEL (reference sequence). J lost 3 bases, V lost 1 base, and 8 bases had no gene match. The CDR3 consists of 17 residues. CDR3 bases: TGTGCCAGCAGCCAAGGGGGCCTACTAGCGGGAGACTACGAGCAGTACTTC. Its translation: CASSQGGLLAGDYEQYF.

The chain employs TRBV19 and TRBJ2-2; 7 bases agree with TRBD2. The germline gives CDR1 LNHDA, CDR2 SQIVND (reference sequence). The J segment lost 5 bases and the V segment lost 4 bases, leaving 16 bases of the junction unmatched. This CDR3 contains 18 residues. The CDR3 here is CASSRGLAAGEKTGELFF. Written as DNA, the CDR3 is TGTGCCAGTAGTAGGGGTTTAGCGGCGGGAGAAAAGACCGGGGAGCTGTTTTTT.

This clone was counted only a few times. The chain carries TRBV7-9 and TRBJ1-1; D is unclear. From germline, CDR1 is SEHNR and CDR2 FQNEAQ (reference sequence). Trimming removed 3 bases from V and 1 base from J, with 9 bases in between. The CDR3 runs to 14 residues. The CDR3 protein is CASSFGTPNTEAFF. In nucleotides, the CDR3 is TGTGCCAGCAGCTTTGGAACTCCGAACACTGAAGCTTTCTTT.

The V gene is TRBV25-1, the J gene TRBJ2-3; a possible D gene is TRBD2 (5 bases). The CDR3 is 14 residues long. Deletions cut 2 bases from V and 5 bases from J, with 11 bases between. Per the germline V gene, CDR1 is MGHDK and CDR2 is SYGVNS. The CDR3 loop reads CASSEPGMKDTQYF. The CDR3 DNA reads as TGTGCCAGCAGTGAACCCGGGATGAAAGATACGCAGTATTTT.

The rearrangement joins TRBV28 to TRBJ2-2; no clear D. V was cut by 7 bases and J by 0 bases, with 15 bases left in between. This CDR3 has 16 residues. Germline V gene sequence: CDR1 MDHEN, CDR2 SYDVKM. In DNA, the CDR3 is TGTGCCAGCACTCCGCCGGCCTCCGCGAACACCGGGGAGCTGTTTTTT. It translates to CASTPPASANTGELFF. Combining the CDR3 with reference TRBV28 and TRBJ2-2 gives the whole variable domain DVKVTQSSRYLVKRTGEKVFLECVQDMDHENMFWYRQDPGLGLRLIYFSYDVKMKEKGDIPEGYSVSREKKERFSLILESASTNQTSMYLCASTPPASANTGELFFGEGSRLTVL.

Remarks on this clone: The sample contains more than one DNA sequence encoding this CDR3. The CDR3 region is CASSSPGRGTEAFF. The CDR3 coding sequence is TGTGCCAGCAGTTCCCCTGGGAGGGGCACTGAAGCTTTCTTT. V is TRBV28 and J is TRBJ1-1; possibly TRBD1 for D (5 bases). The CDR3 contains 14 residues. Looked up from germline, CDR1 is MDHEN and CDR2 is SYDVKM. Trimming cost V 4 bases and J 4 bases, with 13 bases left between them.

This clone was seen only a few times. This chain uses TRBV6-2 or TRBV6-3 with TRBJ2-3; D is uncertain. Trimming removed 5 bases from V and 8 bases from J, with 23 bases in between. The CDR3 length is 16 residues. Germline values: CDR1 MNHEY, CDR2 SVGEGT. CDR3 in amino acids: CASSASVGRHKGTQYF. CDR3 nucleotide sequence: TGTGCCAGCAGTGCCTCTGTCGGACGCCACAAGGGTACGCAGTATTTT.

The CDR3 protein is CASSFWASVDTQYF. The CDR3 DNA is TGTGCCAGCAGTTTTTGGGCCTCGGTGGATACGCAGTATTTT. V and J are TRBV28 and TRBJ2-3, with D uncertain. V lost 3 bases to trimming and J lost 6 bases, with 13 bases between them. CDR1 is MDHEN, CDR2 SYDVKM, per germline. The CDR3 spans 14 residues.

A word on this clone: Relative to the germline gene, one junction end is altered; a read error may explain this. The J gene is TRBJ2-3, the V gene TRBV7-9, with a weak D call TRBD2 (6 bases). This CDR3 spans 15 amino acids. Germline CDR1 SEHNR, CDR2 FQNEAQ (reference sequence). CDR3 coding DNA: TGTGCCAGCAACTTATTAGGAGGGAGACGAGATACGCAGTATTTT. This translates into CASNLLGGRRDTQYF.

The chain carries TRBV11-2 and TRBJ2-7, with 8 positions matching TRBD1. Germline assignment: CDR1 SGHAT and CDR2 FQNNGV. V dropped 6 bases and J dropped 4; count of bases not matched to a gene: 11. The CDR3 runs 15 residues. CDR3 nucleotide sequence: TGTGCCAGCAGTTACTCCTCCCAGGGGGCATACGAGCAGTACTTC. Protein product: CASSYSSQGAYEQYF.

V and J are TRBV5-1 and TRBJ2-2; 9 bases line up with TRBD2. The V gene end was trimmed by 0 bases and the J gene end by 0 bases; junction bases not matched to a gene: 6. CDR1 is SGHRS, CDR2 YFSETQ, per germline. This CDR3 is built from 18 residues. This CDR3 is CASSLVPSGASNTGELFF. The DNA of the CDR3 is TGCGCCAGCAGCTTGGTCCCTAGCGGGGCCTCGAACACCGGGGAGCTGTTTTTT. Together with reference TRBV5-1 and TRBJ2-2, the CDR3 gives the full variable domain: KAGVTQTPRYLIKTRGQQVTLSCSPISGHRSVSWYQQTPGQGLQFLFEYFSETQRNKGNFPGRFSGRQFSNSRSEMNVSTLELGDSALYLCASSLVPSGASNTGELFFGEGSRLTVL.

This clone was observed once. The rearrangement uses TRBV29-1 and TRBJ2-2; D may match TRBD1 or TRBD2 (5 bases each). CDR3 length: 11 residues. Trimming stripped 7 bases from V and 4 bases from J, with 7 bases between. Germline CDR1 SQVTM, CDR2 ANQGSEA. CDR3: CSGGSTGELFF. DNA of the CDR3: TGCAGCGGGGGGAGCACCGGGGAGCTGTTTTTT.